This is a list of T cell receptor beta chains from one sample in a study of beta chain features in type 1 diabetes. The assay was immunoSEQ multiplex PCR, and TCRdb's table has in-frame clones only and misses some. The sample lists 130,000 to 150,000 clones; around 7% were seen once. The sample consisted of central memory CD4+ T cells from blood. These receptors were obtained from a woman in her 30s in good health. Each CDR3 is given with its conserved first and last residue. A D gene is named only where the DNA matches it firmly. For some rows the clone size is stated as once, few or many, or as a class when expanded; others skip it.

V	length	D	J	size	DNA	CDR3
TRBV28	16	-	TRBJ1-2	few	TGTGCCAGCAGTCCACCCAGTATAGGGAGCATAGGTGGCTACACCTTC	CASSPPSIGSIGGYTF
TRBV19	16	TRBD2	TRBJ2-5	many	TGTGCCACCATTTCGGGAGGAAACGGGGCCCAAGAGACCCAGTACTTC	CATISGGNGAQETQYF
TRBV7-2	14	-	TRBJ1-2	few	TGTGCCAGCAGCTCTCAAGGCAGGATCCATGGCTACACCTTC	CASSSQGRIHGYTF
TRBV14	15	TRBD2	TRBJ2-5	-	TGTGCCAGCAGCCTGCGACTAGCCGCAAAAGAGACCCAGTACTTC	CASSLRLAAKETQYF
TRBV5-1	18	TRBD2	TRBJ2-6	medium-sized	TGCGCCAGCAGCGAACTAGCGGGAGGGCCTATGGGGGCCAACGTCCTGACTTTC	CASSELAGGPMGANVLTF
TRBV18	16	TRBD2	TRBJ2-1	few	TGTGCCAGCTCACCAGCACTAGCGGGAGTTCACAATGAGCAGTTCTTC	CASSPALAGVHNEQFF
TRBV9	17	-	TRBJ2-1	few	TGTGCCAGCAGCGTAGGCCAGGGGAGCCGCCTACGGAATGAGCAGTTCTTC	CASSVGQGSRLRNEQFF
TRBV2	13	-	TRBJ1-1	-	TGTGCCAGCAAAGTAGCCGGGAACACTGAAGCTTTCTTT	CASKVAGNTEAFF
TRBV7-2	16	-	TRBJ1-2	few	TGTGCCAGCAGCCCTTATCAGACGGGGGAGAACTATGGCTACACCTTC	CASSPYQTGENYGYTF
TRBV20-1	11	-	TRBJ2-1	many	TGCAGTGCTACGAGGGCCAATGAGCAGTTCTTC	CSATRANEQFF
TRBV7-2	16	TRBD1	TRBJ2-7	few	TGTGCCAGCAGCCGGACAGGGGGGAGCAGCTCCTACGAGCAGTACTTC	CASSRTGGSSSYEQYF
TRBV7-2	14	-	TRBJ2-7	few	TGTGCCAGCAGCTTACAATCTACAGGGTACGAGCAGTACTTC	CASSLQSTGYEQYF
TRBV6-4	13	TRBD2	TRBJ2-1	-	TGTGCCAGCGGGGGGGGAGCGGTCAATGAGCAGTTCTTC	CASGGGAVNEQFF
TRBV29-1	12	TRBD1	TRBJ1-1	-	TGCAGCGTTAAAACCGAACGGGACAGGTCTTTCTTT	CSVKTERDRSFF
TRBV6-1	14	-	TRBJ1-2	-	TGTGCCAGCAGTGAAGCAACGGGGGGAAGTGGCTACACCTTC	CASSEATGGSGYTF
TRBV7-8	16	-	TRBJ2-2	many	TGTGCCAGCAGCAAAGCGGGACAACGAAACACCGGGGAGCTGTTTTTT	CASSKAGQRNTGELFF
TRBV6-5	15	-	TRBJ2-1	few	TGTGCCAGCAAGGGATCAGGGATCTCCTACAATGAGCAGTTCTTC	CASKGSGISYNEQFF
TRBV18	16	TRBD2	TRBJ2-3	-	TGTGCCAGCTCACCAGCGGGACTAGGGAGCACAGATACGCAGTATTTT	CASSPAGLGSTDTQYF
TRBV13	14	TRBD1	TRBJ1-1	-	TGTGCCAGCAGCTTAGCCCTGGGACAGCCCGAAGCTTTCTTT	CASSLALGQPEAFF
TRBV9	16	-	TRBJ2-5	-	TGTGCCAGCAGCGAAGGACAGACGTTATTTCAAGAGACCCAGTACTTC	CASSEGQTLFQETQYF
TRBV9	14	-	TRBJ2-3	many	TGTGCCAGCAGCGCGGACCCCGGGGGAGATACGCAGTATTTT	CASSADPGGDTQYF
TRBV2	14	-	TRBJ2-5	few	TGTGCCAGCACCCCCGAGCGGAGCCGCGGGACCCAGTACTTC	CASTPERSRGTQYF
TRBV19	13	-	TRBJ1-1	-	TGTGCCAGTAGTCAAGGGGTGAACACTGAAGCTTTCTTT	CASSQGVNTEAFF
TRBV18	13	-	TRBJ1-1	few	TGTGCCAGCTCACCAACCAGGGACACTGAAGCTTTCTTT	CASSPTRDTEAFF
TRBV5-1	15	-	TRBJ2-1	-	TGCGCCAGCAGCCCCTCATCCAGTCCATACAATGAGCAGTTCTTC	CASSPSSSPYNEQFF
TRBV15	14	-	TRBJ1-5	few	TGTGCCACCAGCAGAGAGCAGGGCCTTCAGCCCCAGCATTTT	CATSREQGLQPQHF
TRBV5-1	19	TRBD1	TRBJ2-6	few	TGCGCCAGCAGCTCCATGGGCAGCGGGACAGGGACTGGGGCCAACGTCCTGACTTTC	CASSSMGSGTGTGANVLTF
TRBV19	15	-	TRBJ1-1	-	TGTGCCATTTCCAGAGGTGCGACAGTGAACACTGAAGCTTTCTTT	CAISRGATVNTEAFF
TRBV7-2	16	TRBD2	TRBJ2-2	few	TGTGCCAGCAGCCGAGCGGGAGGGCCTTATACCGGGGAGCTGTTTTTT	CASSRAGGPYTGELFF
TRBV18	16	TRBD1	TRBJ2-2	-	TGTGCCAGCTCAGAACAGGGGGACAGAAACACCGGGGAGCTGTTTTTT	CASSEQGDRNTGELFF
TRBV12-5	11	-	TRBJ1-1	-	TGTGCTAGTAGAGAGGAAGGCTCGGCTTTCTTT	CASREEGSAFF
TRBV10-3	15	TRBD2	TRBJ2-1	many	TGTGCCATCACCTCCCTAGCGGGAGGGCCGGGTGAGCAGTTCTTC	CAITSLAGGPGEQFF
TRBV4-2	14	TRBD1	TRBJ1-1	-	TGTGCCAGCAGCCAAGCGGACAGGGCCACTGAAGCTTTCTTT	CASSQADRATEAFF
TRBV7-8	15	-	TRBJ2-6	many	TGTGCCAGCAGCTTAGCCCAATCTGGGGCCAACGTCCTGACTTTC	CASSLAQSGANVLTF
TRBV19	13	-	TRBJ2-7	few	TGTGCCAGTAGTAGGGCCGCTTCCTACGAGCAGTACTTC	CASSRAASYEQYF
TRBV19	13	-	TRBJ1-5	few	TGTGCCAGCCGGAGGCAGATCAATCAGCCCCAGCATTTT	CASRRQINQPQHF
TRBV29-1	13	TRBD2	TRBJ2-1	few	TGCAGCGTAGCGGGAGCGATGTACAATGAGCAGTTCTTC	CSVAGAMYNEQFF
TRBV19	13	-	TRBJ1-2	few	TGTGCCAGTAGTATACAGGGCCAGGGTGGCTACACCTTC	CASSIQGQGGYTF
TRBV18	15	TRBD1	TRBJ2-5	few	TGTGCCAGCTCACCATTCCGGGACAGGGAAGAGACCCAGTACTTC	CASSPFRDREETQYF
TRBV4-3	15	-	TRBJ2-5	many	TGCGCCAGCAGCCGCTCGGCGGGGACCCAAGAGACCCAGTACTTC	CASSRSAGTQETQYF
TRBV15	14	-	TRBJ2-7	-	TGTGCCACCAGCAGAGATAGTACTACTGGCGAGCAGTACTTC	CATSRDSTTGEQYF
TRBV29-1	16	TRBD2	TRBJ2-3	few	TGCAGCGTTGAAGATACGACTAGCGGGAGGACAGATACGCAGTATTTT	CSVEDTTSGRTDTQYF
TRBV14	17	-	TRBJ2-6	-	TGTGCCAGCAGCCCCCCCAGCGGCCGCTCTGGGGCCAACGTCCTGACTTTC	CASSPPSGRSGANVLTF
TRBV5-1	18	TRBD1	TRBJ2-1	-	TGCGCCAGCAGCTTAGGCACCCTAGCAGGGGGTTCCTACAATGAGCAGTTCTTC	CASSLGTLAGGSYNEQFF
TRBV5-1	14	-	TRBJ2-5	few	TGCGCCAGCAGCTCCGGGACTCTCCAAGAGACCCAGTACTTC	CASSSGTLQETQYF
TRBV29-1	13	-	TRBJ1-2	-	TGCAGCGTTGACCCAGGGGCTAACTATGGCTACACCTTC	CSVDPGANYGYTF
TRBV7-2	15	TRBD2	TRBJ2-3	few	TGTGCCAGCAGCCCTCGGGGGGGGCTCACAGATACGCAGTATTTT	CASSPRGGLTDTQYF
TRBV27	15	-	TRBJ2-3	few	TGTGCCAGTTCCGCCCCTGGAGCAGGCACAGATACGCAGTATTTT	CASSAPGAGTDTQYF
TRBV2	13	-	TRBJ2-3	few	TGTGCCAGCAGTGAAGAGCAGGATGGTACGCAGTATTTT	CASSEEQDGTQYF
TRBV5-6	13	-	TRBJ1-2	-	TGTGCCAGCAGCCTACAGGTCTCTAGAGGCTACACCTTC	CASSLQVSRGYTF
TRBV7-7	13	-	TRBJ2-5	few	TGTGCTAGCACCACCGGGACATTAGAGACCCAGTACTTC	CASTTGTLETQYF
TRBV7-3	16	-	TRBJ2-3	-	TGTGCCAGCAGCACCCAACATCAAGACGGTAGGGGTACGCAGTATTTT	CASSTQHQDGRGTQYF
TRBV28	17	TRBD1	TRBJ2-5	few	TGTGCCAGCAGTTTAGCCCGACAGGGTATGGGCCAAGAGACCCAGTACTTC	CASSLARQGMGQETQYF
TRBV19	18	TRBD1	TRBJ2-6	few	TGTGCCAGTAGTATAGGAGGACAGGGGTTGTATGGGGCCAACGTCCTGACTTTC	CASSIGGQGLYGANVLTF
TRBV11-3	16	TRBD1	TRBJ2-2	few	TGTGCCAGCAGCTCCCGGACAGGGGGAGGTGCCGGGGAGCTGTTTTTT	CASSSRTGGGAGELFF
TRBV2	12	-	TRBJ2-5	-	TGTGCCAGCAGACAGGTCCAAGAGACCCAGTACTTC	CASRQVQETQYF
TRBV28	15	TRBD1	TRBJ1-5	-	TGTGCCAGCAGACCCCCAGGGGGGAGCAATCAGCCCCAGCATTTT	CASRPPGGSNQPQHF
TRBV30	12	-	TRBJ1-1	many	TGTGCCTGGACCGGGACTGACACTGAAGCTTTCTTT	CAWTGTDTEAFF
TRBV2	15	TRBD1	TRBJ1-1	-	TGTGCCAGCAGCCCAGGACAGGGGGTGGTCACTGAAGCTTTCTTT	CASSPGQGVVTEAFF
TRBV4-3	18	TRBD2	TRBJ2-7	many	TGCGCCAGCAGCCAAGAAGGCGGAACTAGCGGGAGGTATTACGAGCAGTACTTC	CASSQEGGTSGRYYEQYF